This T cell receptor (beta chain) was found in a study of blood T cells in healthy people across ages (dated by TCRdb to the mid-2010s). Background on the whole study: In model experiments, template switching captured about one uniquely barcoded TCR beta cDNA molecule for every two T cells. Using the same blood draw, the study looked at two additional independent replicas of 1 million unique cDNA reads for two donors, one aged 18 to 30 and the other aged 80 or older. To track age-related changes in TCR beta repertoire diversity, the study relied on deep sequencing normalized with unique cDNA molecular identifiers. To avoid experimental bias, donors of different ages were distributed randomly across sequencing lanes. The donors were split into four age groups: young (average 16 years), middle-aged (about 40), aged (62) and long-lived (under 90).

Library method: 5' RACE. The second PCR ran for about 6 to 12 cycles and used a J-beta primer mix along with a sample-barcoded 5' primer. Each TCR beta cDNA molecule received a unique molecular identifier from a template-switch 5' adaptor carrying 12 random nucleotides. Each sample yielded at least 2.5 million CDR3-containing paired-end reads. The Mint cDNA synthesis kit, primed by a TRBC-specific oligonucleotide, was used to synthesize first-strand cDNA from all RNA. All cDNA was treated with uracil-DNA glycosylase and then went through a first 18-cycle PCR with the universal primers M1SS and BC2_uni_R. The paper's processing steps were these. For normalization, 1 million high-quality reads were randomly selected from each sample, with every read carrying a distinct molecular identifier. Reads with shared molecular identifiers were discarded instead of being binned into consensus sequences. CDR3 identification, clonotype clustering and error correction used MiTCR with a Q25 quality threshold and the strictest error-elimination algorithm. A nonparametric unseen species model with Euler transformation was used to estimate lower-bound total TCR beta diversity. Clones were called with MiXCR by TCRdb after fastp trimmed the public reads at Q25, and only in-frame beta chains were retained. One record per CDR3 amino acid sequence lists the most common genes and DNA. TCRdb, rather than the study authors, made the V and J calls. This sample comprises fewer than 2,000,000 distinct CDR3 sequences, around 40% of them detected only once. More than 20% of the sample lies in the top ten.

The roughly 39 donors, aged about 6 to 100 years, were systemically healthy Caucasian individuals from Russia. Approximately 10 milliliters of peripheral blood were collected from each donor into EDTA-treated Vacutainer tubes. Ficoll-Paque density-gradient centrifugation was used to isolate PBMCs, with at least 7 million per sample. Total RNA, at least 6 micrograms per sample, was extracted from PBMCs with Trizol reagent. Naive CD45RAhigh/CD27high T cell percentages were measured by flow cytometry on a PBMC aliquot from every donor. Concerning this clonotype: Its specific antigen is unknown. No qualities accompany the bases; no much larger clone lies one base away.

For CDR1 and CDR2, the germline V gene lists SQVTM and ANQGSEA. The V end gives up 4 bases and the J end 2 bases, leaving 6 bases in the junction not matched to a gene. From the cysteine up to the phenylalanine, the CDR3 has a length of 15 residues. Only CDR3 DNA is held: 45 bases, read in frame from base 1. Overall study results and their limits: As age increased, observed TCR beta diversity per million T cells dropped in a roughly linear way, and a significant reduction was already evident by age roughly 36. Compared with the aged group, the long-lived group had more naive CD4+ T cells, fewer expanded clones and increased TCR diversity, suggesting age selection. Estimates of total diversity based on one million sequenced T cells were regarded as lower bounds and as underestimates. Donor CMV infection status was unknown, potentially confounding age-related changes in expanded clonotypes. Conclusive comparison of naive and antigen-experienced compartments was prevented by the profiling of bulk unsorted PBMCs. Observed TCR beta diversity correlated strongly with the percentage of naive T cells measured by flow cytometry.

Sequenced: blood. This TCR derives from a human donor in good health. The sequence is built from TRBV29-1 and TRBJ2-1; TRBD2 fits 9 bases in the junction. For the CDR3, the sequence is CSVGRLAAAYNEQFF. The DNA sequence is as follows: TGCAGCGTTGGGAGACTAGCGGCCGCCTACAATGAGCAGTTCTTC.